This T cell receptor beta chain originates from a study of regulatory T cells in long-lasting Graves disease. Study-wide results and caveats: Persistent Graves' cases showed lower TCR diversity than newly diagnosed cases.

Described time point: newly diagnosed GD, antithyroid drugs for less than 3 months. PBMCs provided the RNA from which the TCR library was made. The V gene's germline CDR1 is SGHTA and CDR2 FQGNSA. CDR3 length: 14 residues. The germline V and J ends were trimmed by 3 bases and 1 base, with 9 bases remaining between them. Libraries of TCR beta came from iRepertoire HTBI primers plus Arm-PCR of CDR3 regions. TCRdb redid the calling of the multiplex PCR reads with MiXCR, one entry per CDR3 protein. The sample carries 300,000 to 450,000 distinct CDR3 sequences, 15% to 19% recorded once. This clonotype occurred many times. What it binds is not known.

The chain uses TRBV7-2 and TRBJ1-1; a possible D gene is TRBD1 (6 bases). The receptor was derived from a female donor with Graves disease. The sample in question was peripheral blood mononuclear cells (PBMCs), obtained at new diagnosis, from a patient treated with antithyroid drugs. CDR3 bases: TGTGCCAGCAGCTTTGGACAGAGGAACACTGAAGCTTTCTTT. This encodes CASSFGQRNTEAFF.